This T cell receptor (beta chain) was sequenced during a study of T cells in Graves' hyperthyroidism and ophthalmopathy. CDR1 SEHNR and CDR2 FQNEAQ come from the germline V gene (reference sequence). V lost 6 bases to trimming and J lost 0 bases, with 23 bases between them. The CDR3 length is 18 residues. The TCR beta CDR3 regions underwent amplification using RNA transcripts as the source. HTBI primers were the set used in a first-round RT-PCR of the TCR CDR3. TCRdb re-called the multiplex PCR reads with MiXCR, one entry per CDR3 protein. The sample comprises 550,000 to 800,000 distinct CDR3 sequences, about 15% of which are singletons, and approximately 8.4% rests with the top ten.

The receptor was isolated from a young man with Graves' hyperthyroidism. The chain links TRBV7-9 to TRBJ1-1; possibly TRBD1 for D (5 bases). The sequencing sample was made of blood. The CDR3 is CASSPPPLSAGLNTEAFF. In DNA form, the CDR3 reads TGTGCCAGCAGTCCGCCCCCTCTTTCAGCGGGACTGAACACTGAAGCTTTCTTT. Together with reference TRBV7-9 and TRBJ1-1, the CDR3 gives the full variable domain: DTGVSQNPRHKITKRGQNVTFRCDPISEHNRLYWYRQTLGQGPEFLTYFQNEAQLEKSRLLSDRFSAERPKGSFSTLEIQRTEQGDSAMYLCASSPPPLSAGLNTEAFFGQGTRLTVV.